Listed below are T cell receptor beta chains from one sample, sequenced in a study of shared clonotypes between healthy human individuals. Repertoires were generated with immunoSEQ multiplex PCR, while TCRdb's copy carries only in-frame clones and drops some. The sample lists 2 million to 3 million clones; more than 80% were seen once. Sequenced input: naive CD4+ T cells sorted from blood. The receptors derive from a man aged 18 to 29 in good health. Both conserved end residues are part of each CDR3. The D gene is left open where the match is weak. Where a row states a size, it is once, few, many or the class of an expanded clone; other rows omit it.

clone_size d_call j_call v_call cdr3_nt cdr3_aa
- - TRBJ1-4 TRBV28 TGTGCCAGCAGGAGGCCGAATGAAAAACTGTTTTTT CASRRPNEKLFF
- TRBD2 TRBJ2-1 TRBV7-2 TGTGCCAGCAGCCCCGATGGGGGAGGGCCCTACAATGAGCAGTTCTTC CASSPDGGGPYNEQFF
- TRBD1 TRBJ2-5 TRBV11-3 TGTGCCAGCAGCGAAACGGGACAGGGGCGCCAAGAGACCCAGTACTTC CASSETGQGRQETQYF
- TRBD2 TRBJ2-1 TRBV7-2 TGTGCCAGCAGCTCCTTGGGACTAGCGGGATGGTCCTACAATGAGCAGTTCTTC CASSSLGLAGWSYNEQFF
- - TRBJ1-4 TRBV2 TGTGCCAGCAGTGATGGTCGAGGACAGTTAGAGCTGTTTTTT CASSDGRGQLELFF
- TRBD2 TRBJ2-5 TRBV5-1 TGCGCCAGCAGCTTGGGGCCCAGCGGGGGGTCGTACCAAGAGACCCAGTACTTC CASSLGPSGGSYQETQYF
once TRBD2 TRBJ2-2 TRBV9 TGTGCCAGCAGCGTAGGTCGTAGCGGGAGTTCCGGGGAGCTGTTTTTT CASSVGRSGSSGELFF
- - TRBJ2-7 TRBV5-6 TGTGCCAGCAGCCCTACAGGTACGCTCTACGAGCAGTACTTC CASSPTGTLYEQYF
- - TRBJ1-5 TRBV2 TGTGCCAGCAGCCCCGGACTGAATCAGCCCCAGCATTTT CASSPGLNQPQHF
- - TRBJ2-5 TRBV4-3 TGCGCCAGCAGCCTCTACCACCAAGAGACCCAGTACTTC CASSLYHQETQYF
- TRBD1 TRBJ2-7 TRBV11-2 TGTGCCAGCAGTCGGGACAGTCTAAGCCTCTACGAGCAGTACTTC CASSRDSLSLYEQYF
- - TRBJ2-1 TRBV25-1 TGTGCCAGCAGTGAGGGCAATGAGCAGTTCTTC CASSEGNEQFF
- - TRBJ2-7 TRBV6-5 TGTGCCAGCAGTTACTATCGCGACGGGAACGAGCAGTACTTC CASSYYRDGNEQYF
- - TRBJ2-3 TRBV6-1 TGTGCCACCGCGGCGAGCACAGATACGCAGTATTTT CATAASTDTQYF
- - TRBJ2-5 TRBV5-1 TGCGCCAGCAGCGGTAACGCTAGTCCGGGGGCCCGCGAGACCCAGTACTTC CASSGNASPGARETQYF
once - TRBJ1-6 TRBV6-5 TGTGCCAGCAGTCGGGCCGGGAAAGATGCACCCCTCCACTTT CASSRAGKDAPLHF
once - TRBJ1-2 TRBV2 TGTGCCAGCAGTGGCGGACCTGGCTATGGCTACACCTTC CASSGGPGYGYTF
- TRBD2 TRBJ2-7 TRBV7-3 TGTGCCAGCAGCTTACGGCGGGACTACTACGAGCAGTACTTC CASSLRRDYYEQYF
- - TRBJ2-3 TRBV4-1 TGCGCCAGCAGCCAAGACCGGGGCGGGTTGCAGGTCACAGATACGCAGTATTTT CASSQDRGGLQVTDTQYF
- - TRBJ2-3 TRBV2 TGTGCCAGCAATCGGGACGGGACAGATACGCAGTATTTT CASNRDGTDTQYF
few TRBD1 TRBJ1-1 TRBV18 TGTGCCAGCTCACCGGACAGGGAGACTGAAGCTTTCTTT CASSPDRETEAFF
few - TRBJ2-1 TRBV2 TGTGCCAGCAGTGACGCTAGCGAGCAGTTCTTC CASSDASEQFF
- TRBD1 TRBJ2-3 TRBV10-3 TGTGCCATCAGAACAGAGACAGGGCGCGGGACAGATACGCAGTATTTT CAIRTETGRGTDTQYF